Below, 20 T cell receptor beta chains from the same sample are listed, as sequenced in a study of blood T cell repertoires in COVID-19. Data came from immunoSEQ multiplex PCR; TCRdb stores just in-frame clones and leaves some out. The data hold 45,000 to 55,000 clones, with roughly nine tenths observed a single time. Sequencing was carried out using peripheral blood. The receptor source for this set is a woman in her 40s with active COVID-19.

In its sample, this clone was seen a few times. This chain links TRBV25-1 with TRBJ1-2, with 8 bases identical to TRBD1. Unmatched junction bases numbered 15, after V lost 1 base and J lost 8 bases. In germline, CDR1 is MGHDK, CDR2 SYGVNS. The CDR3 extends over 17 amino acids. CDR3 protein: CASSESGTTGDTRGYTF. The CDR3 DNA reads as TGTGCCAGCAGTGAATCTGGCACGACAGGGGACACGAGGGGCTACACCTTC.

This clone occurred once. This chain joins TRBV11-3 and TRBJ2-3; 11 bases fit TRBD2. J lost 5 bases, V lost 1 base, and 2 bases had no gene match. This CDR3 is built from 15 residues. Germline CDR1 reads SGHNT; CDR2 reads YENEEA. The CDR3 reads CASSLGLAGGDTQYF. Here the CDR3 DNA reads TGTGCCAGCAGCTTAGGGCTAGCGGGGGGAGATACGCAGTATTTT.

The chain links TRBV10-3 to TRBJ1-4, with 7 positions matching TRBD1. The J segment lost 4 bases and the V segment lost 4 bases, leaving 6 bases of the junction unmatched. The CDR3 loop spans 15 amino acids. The germline V gene encodes CDR1 ENHRY and CDR2 SYGVKD. The CDR3 DNA follows: TGTGCCATCAGTGCGGGGACAGCCATTAATGAAAAACTGTTTTTT. Amino acids: CAISAGTAINEKLFF.

The genes are TRBV4-1 and TRBJ2-3; 8 bases are a match to TRBD2. Germline CDR1 reads MGHRA; CDR2 reads YSYEKL. The CDR3 runs 17 residues. V dropped 4 bases and J dropped 0; count of bases not matched to a gene: 9. The CDR3 loop reads CASSLRRAGDSTDTQYF. CDR3 bases: TGCGCCAGCAGCCTAAGGCGAGCGGGGGATAGCACAGATACGCAGTATTTT.

CDR3 sequence reads: CTSSQAGRGTYNEQFF. In nucleotides, the CDR3 is TGCACCAGCAGCCAAGCGGGCAGGGGGACCTACAATGAGCAGTTCTTC. V usage is TRBV1 and J usage is TRBJ2-1; the DNA was not used to check the table's D call, TRBD1. TRBV1 is tagged as a pseudogene. The CDR3 is made up of 16 amino acids.

This clone appeared once. The V call is TRBV27, the J call TRBJ2-3; D perhaps matches TRBD2 (6 bases). Germline CDR1 reads MNHEY; CDR2 reads SMNVEV (reference sequence). The ends were cut back, 3 bases at V and 2 bases at J, with 9 bases in the middle. This CDR3 is 14 amino acids long. CDR3 coding DNA: TGTGCCAGCAGTTTTAGCGGTAACACAGATACGCAGTATTTT. Amino acid sequence: CASSFSGNTDTQYF.

The sample holds one count of this clone. The chain has TRBV7-9 and TRBJ2-5, with TRBD2 identical over 9 bases. V trimming: 5 bases; J trimming: 4 bases; junction bases outside the gene matches: 8. The CDR3 has 15 amino acids. Germline V CDR1 and CDR2: SEHNR, FQNEAQ (reference sequence). CDR3: CASSPRAGGGETQYF. CDR3 DNA sequence: TGTGCCAGCAGCCCGAGAGCGGGGGGCGGAGAGACCCAGTACTTC.

The gene calls are TRBV14 and TRBJ1-1; D remains ambiguous. The ends were cut back, 4 bases at V and 5 bases at J, with 11 bases in the middle. CDR1 is SGHDN and CDR2 is FVKESK in the germline V gene. The CDR3 length is 13 residues. The CDR3 DNA sequence: TGTGCCAGCAGCCGTTCCGGGTTAACTGAAGCTTTCTTT. It specifies CASSRSGLTEAFF. The variable domain in full, with the rest retrieved from reference TRBV14 and TRBJ1-1, is EAGVTQFPSHSVIEKGQTVTLRCDPISGHDNLYWYRRVMGKEIKFLLHFVKESKQDESGMPNNRFLAERTGGTYSTLKVQPAELEDSGVYFCASSRSGLTEAFFGQGTRLTVV.

V usage is TRBV5-1 and J usage is TRBJ2-1, with TRBD2 matching 11 bases. The CDR3 has 14 amino acids. The V and J ends lost 4 bases and 10 bases, in that order; junction bases with no gene match: 7. From germline, CDR1 is SGHRS and CDR2 YFSETQ. The CDR3 DNA reads as TGCGCCAGCAGCCTAGCGGGGGGCTTAGGAGAGCAGTTCTTC. This translates into CASSLAGGLGEQFF. The complete variable domain, with remaining parts taken from reference TRBV5-1 and TRBJ2-1, reads KAGVTQTPRYLIKTRGQQVTLSCSPISGHRSVSWYQQTPGQGLQFLFEYFSETQRNKGNFPGRFSGRQFSNSRSEMNVSTLELGDSALYLCASSLAGGLGEQFFGPGTRLTVL.

The V gene is TRBV7-5, the J gene TRBJ1-2; TRBD1, the D gene given by the table, was not confirmed from the DNA. TRBV7-5 is a known pseudogene. The CDR3 is 15 residues long. DNA for the CDR3: TGTGCCAGAAGCTCTCAGAAGACAGGACGATATGGCTACACCTTC. Translation gives CARSSQKTGRYGYTF.

The chain joins TRBV7-3 to TRBJ2-1; 9 bases line up with TRBD1. Germline V gene sequence: CDR1 SGHTA, CDR2 FQGTGA. The CDR3 is 15 amino acids. V was pared by 3 bases and J by 1 base, with 1 base of the junction left unmatched. The CDR3 coding sequence is TGTGCCAGCAGCTTTGACAGGGGGTCCTACAATGAGCAGTTCTTC. Residues: CASSFDRGSYNEQFF.

The gene calls are TRBV7-8 and TRBJ2-3; D remains unclear. The CDR3 totals 14 residues. Germline CDR1 is SGHVS and CDR2 is FQNEAQ. The V and J ends lost 0 bases and 4 bases respectively, with 8 bases between them. This CDR3 reads CASSLARSSDTQYF. The CDR3 DNA is TGTGCCAGCAGCTTAGCGCGGTCCTCAGATACGCAGTATTTT.

This chain joins TRBV4-1 and TRBJ2-7; 8 nucleotides agree with TRBD1. This CDR3 region has 17 residues. V lost 0 bases to trimming and J lost 3 bases; unmatched junction nucleotides: 10. Germline V CDR1 and CDR2: MGHRA, YSYEKL. CDR3 amino acids: CASSQEGGRTGFYEQYF. In nucleotides, the CDR3 is TGCGCCAGCAGCCAAGAAGGGGGTAGGACAGGGTTCTACGAGCAGTACTTC.

The rearrangement links TRBV27 to TRBJ2-2; TRBD1 agrees at 7 bases. CDR1 is MNHEY and CDR2 is SMNVEV in the germline V gene (reference sequence). V shed 3 bases and J 7 bases; nucleotides not matched to a gene: 11. CDR3 length: 16 residues. The CDR3 region has the DNA TGTGCCAGCAGTTTTAACAGGGGTCACACGAACGGGGAGCTGTTTTTT. Amino acid sequence: CASSFNRGHTNGELFF.

The chain employs TRBV7-2 and TRBJ2-5; 7 bases fit TRBD2. Trimming at V came to 0 bases and at J to 2 bases, leaving 3 bases not matched to a gene. Germline V gene data show CDR1 as SGHTA and CDR2 as FQGNSA. CDR3 length: 15 residues. CDR3 nucleotides: TGTGCCAGCAGCTTAGCGGCTAGCGGACAAGAGACCCAGTACTTC. Protein product: CASSLAASGQETQYF.

The chain carries TRBV3-1 (or the pseudogene TRBV3-2) and TRBJ2-2; D not certain. The CDR3 covers 17 residues. The V gene lost 2 bases and the J gene lost 0 bases, with 13 bases spanning the gap. Germline loops: CDR1 LGHDT, CDR2 YNNKEL (reference sequence). CDR3 DNA: TGTGCCAGCAGCCAATTCGGCGGTATCGCGAACACCGGGGAGCTGTTTTTT. As protein: CASSQFGGIANTGELFF.

The chain joins TRBV13 to TRBJ2-7, with 7 positions matching TRBD1. CDR1 and CDR2 from the germline V gene are PRHDT and FYEKMQ (reference sequence). CDR3 length equals 15 residues. V dropped 3 bases and J dropped 2; count of bases not matched to a gene: 7. The CDR3 DNA sequence: TGTGCCAGCAGCTTCGGCGACAGGGACCCCTACGAGCAGTACTTC. Translation: CASSFGDRDPYEQYF.

V usage is TRBV19 and J usage is TRBJ1-1; D might be TRBD1 (6 bases). CDR1 is LNHDA and CDR2 is SQIVND in the germline V gene (reference sequence). V was shortened by 6 bases and J by 1 base, with 12 bases between the two germline ends. This CDR3 is 14 amino acids long. CDR3 amino acids: CASSSGAPNTEAFF. The CDR3, as DNA: TGTGCCAGTAGCTCAGGGGCCCCGAACACTGAAGCTTTCTTT.

The chain links TRBV18 to TRBJ2-7, with 7 bases lining up with TRBD1. This CDR3 contains 14 residues. From germline, CDR1 is KGHSH and CDR2 LQKENI. V lost 4 bases to trimming and J lost 1 base; unmatched junction nucleotides: 4. CDR3 sequence: CASSRGTDSYEQYF. In DNA, the CDR3 is TGTGCCAGCTCACGGGGGACAGATTCCTACGAGCAGTACTTC.

The V call is TRBV4-1, the J call TRBJ2-7; TRBD1 agrees at 7 bases. The V gene's germline CDR1 is MGHRA and CDR2 YSYEKL. The CDR3 runs to 15 residues. Germline trimming cut 1 base from V and 2 bases from J; bases unmatched to any gene: 5. CDR3 sequence (DNA): TGCGCCAGCAGCCAAGTGGTACAGGGGCCCTACGAGCAGTACTTC. Protein: CASSQVVQGPYEQYF.